One sample yielded the 23 T cell receptor beta chains listed below, sequenced in a study of blood T cell repertoires in COVID-19 (dated by TCRdb to 2019 to 2021). Library method: the immunoSEQ multiplex PCR assay. TCRdb re-hosts the immuneACCESS table, in-frame sequences only. Its copies lack some clones; in the studies checked, an unresolved V gene accounts for under half of them, and the cause for the rest is not known. For this sample there are around 160,000 clones; around 84% appear just once. The ten largest clones capture about 19% of the sample. The sequencing sample was made of peripheral blood. These TCRs come from an elderly woman with acute or convalescent COVID-19.

The chain is built from TRBV28 and TRBJ2-3; TRBD2 aligns across 10 bases. Germline V gene sequence: CDR1 MDHEN, CDR2 SYDVKM. There are 14 residues in the CDR3. J gave up 8 bases and V 6 bases, and 8 bases lay outside the gene matches. The CDR3 protein is CASRRASGSGTQYF. The CDR3 bases are TGTGCCAGCAGGAGGGCTAGCGGGAGTGGTACGCAGTATTTT.

The chain carries TRBV18 and TRBJ1-1; D is uncertain. This CDR3 spans 12 amino acids. Germline values: CDR1 KGHSH, CDR2 LQKENI. V was clipped by 3 bases and J by 3 bases, with 5 bases between them. The DNA of the CDR3 is TGTGCCAGCTCACCCTCCTACACTGAAGCTTTCTTT. Translated, it gives CASSPSYTEAFF. The full variable domain, its missing parts supplied by reference TRBV18 and TRBJ1-1, is NAGVMQNPRHLVRRRGQEARLRCSPMKGHSHVYWYRQLPEEGLKFMVYLQKENIIDESGMPKERFSAEFPKEGPSILRIQQVVRGDSAAYFCASSPSYTEAFFGQGTRLTVV.

The rearrangement links TRBV19 to TRBJ1-4; a possible D gene is TRBD1 (6 bases). This CDR3 is 16 amino acids long. CDR1 is LNHDA, CDR2 SQIVND, per germline (reference sequence). V was pared by 7 bases and J by 3 bases, with 18 bases between. The CDR3: CASTKNHRVPNEKLFF. CDR3 DNA: TGTGCCAGTACCAAAAATCACAGGGTCCCTAATGAAAAACTGTTTTTT. Complete variable domain (other parts from reference TRBV19 and TRBJ1-4): DGGITQSPKYLFRKEGQNVTLSCEQNLNHDAMYWYRQDPGQGLRLIYYSQIVNDFQKGDIAEGYSVSREKKESFPLTVTSAQKNPTAFYLCASTKNHRVPNEKLFFGSGTQLSVL.

The chain links TRBV7-9 to TRBJ2-3, with D maybe TRBD1 (5 bases). The CDR3 is 14 amino acids. V was clipped by 8 bases and J by 0 bases, with 12 bases between them. The germline V gene has CDR1 SEHNR and CDR2 FQNEAQ (reference sequence). CDR3 residues: CASRTLTSTDTQYF. Here the CDR3 DNA reads TGTGCCAGCCGGACACTTACTAGCACAGATACGCAGTATTTT.

V gene TRBV18 combines with J gene TRBJ2-2, with TRBD1 identical over 8 bases. Germline lookup yields CDR1 KGHSH and CDR2 LQKENI. J lost 2 bases, V lost 1 base, and 3 bases had no gene match. This CDR3 comprises 16 residues. CDR3 sequence: CASSPQDRVNTGELFF. CDR3 DNA: TGTGCCAGCTCACCACAGGACAGGGTAAACACCGGGGAGCTGTTTTTT.

The chain links TRBV5-1 to TRBJ2-7, with 12 bases fitting TRBD2. The CDR3 has 16 amino acids. Germline CDR1 SGHRS, CDR2 YFSETQ. With V trimmed by 1 base and J by 7 bases, 9 bases remained unmatched. CDR3 region: CASSLPPGTSGPEQYF. Here the CDR3 DNA reads TGCGCCAGCAGCTTGCCTCCCGGGACTAGCGGGCCAGAGCAGTACTTC.

The gene calls are TRBV5-4 and TRBJ2-3; 11 nucleotides align to TRBD2. CDR1 is SGHNT and CDR2 is YYREEE in the germline V gene (reference sequence). With 9 bases clipped from V and 3 bases from J, the junction kept 6 bases outside the gene matches. The CDR3 extends over 14 amino acids. The CDR3 nucleotides read TGTGCCATTCAGACTAGCGGGATGACAGATACGCAGTATTTT. This translates into CAIQTSGMTDTQYF.

The V and J genes are TRBV11-3 and TRBJ2-3; D is uncertain. There are 14 residues in the CDR3. Trimming took 5 bases from V and 4 from J, leaving 13 bases between them. Germline V lookup: CDR1 SGHNT, CDR2 YENEEA. Here the CDR3 DNA reads TGTGCCAGCAGCAGAGATACGTTAGCAGATACGCAGTATTTT. It encodes CASSRDTLADTQYF.

The J gene is TRBJ2-5, the V gene TRBV6-5, with TRBD1 identical over 8 bases. Germline lookup yields CDR1 MNHEY and CDR2 SVGAGI. V trimming: 5 bases; J trimming: 2 bases; junction bases outside the gene matches: 7. The CDR3 loop spans 15 amino acids. CDR3 sequence (DNA): TGTGCCAGCAGTATACAGGGGGGCACACAAGAGACCCAGTACTTC. Its protein is CASSIQGGTQETQYF.

The genes are TRBV7-3 and TRBJ2-3, with 12 bases fitting TRBD2. Losses at the gene ends were 5 bases for V and 2 bases for J; bases not matched to a gene: 5. From germline, CDR1 is SGHTA and CDR2 FQGTGA. The CDR3 covers 16 residues. The CDR3 DNA reads as TGTGCCAGCAGCCCGAGGACTAGCGGGGCCACAGATACGCAGTATTTT. This sequence encodes CASSPRTSGATDTQYF.

The chain couples TRBV4-2 to TRBJ2-7; 12 bases are shared with TRBD1. The CDR3 is 18 residues long. The germline V gene has CDR1 LGHNA and CDR2 YNFKEQ. The V gene end was trimmed by 4 bases and the J gene end by 1 base; junction bases not matched to a gene: 11. Here the CDR3 reads CASSRSGTGGARSYEQYF. The CDR3 DNA follows: TGTGCCAGCAGCCGATCCGGGACAGGGGGCGCACGATCCTACGAGCAGTACTTC.

The V and J genes are TRBV19 and TRBJ1-2; the match to TRBD1 covers 8 bases. Germline CDR1 LNHDA, CDR2 SQIVND (reference sequence). V lost 6 bases to trimming and J lost 0 bases; unmatched junction nucleotides: 21. This CDR3 spans 20 amino acids. The CDR3 here is CASRTSSPDRVSTTNYGYTF. Written as DNA, the CDR3 is TGTGCCAGTAGGACCTCCTCGCCGGACAGGGTTTCGACTACTAACTATGGCTACACCTTC.

This clone has a single count. This chain joins TRBV12-2 and TRBJ2-3; TRBD2, the table's D call, lacks a check against the DNA. TRBV12-2 is shown as a pseudogene. The CDR3 loop spans 18 amino acids. CDR3 in amino acids: CASRLGPVLAGGPDTQYF. The DNA for the CDR3 is TGTGCAAGTCGCTTAGGTCCAGTTCTAGCGGGAGGCCCAGATACGCAGTATTTT.

The rearrangement links TRBV19 to TRBJ1-4; D is unresolved. CDR1 and CDR2 (germline): LNHDA, SQIVND (reference sequence). V shed 5 bases and J shed 0 bases, with 10 bases lying between them. The CDR3 consists of 15 residues. The CDR3 coding sequence is TGTGCCAGTAGTTGGGCCAGTGCAACTAATGAAAAACTGTTTTTT. Amino acid sequence: CASSWASATNEKLFF.

The genes are TRBV30 and TRBJ2-7; possibly TRBD1 for D (5 bases). Germline V gene sequence: CDR1 GTSNPN, CDR2 SVGIG (reference sequence). Between the trimmed V and J ends, which lost 3 bases and 12 bases, there was a span of 24 bases. CDR3 length: 14 amino acids. CDR3 residues: CAWRTIGNFQGPYF. The CDR3 DNA sequence: TGTGCCTGGAGAACGATTGGAAACTTCCAGGGTCCGTACTTC.

The chain is built from TRBV5-1 and TRBJ1-6; 7 positions match TRBD1. With V trimmed by 3 bases and J by 7 bases, 4 bases remained unmatched. This CDR3 contains 14 residues. CDR1 and CDR2 (germline): SGHRS, YFSETQ. CDR3 loop: CASSWTGRNSPLHF. Written as DNA, the CDR3 is TGCGCCAGCAGCTGGACAGGACGGAATTCACCCCTCCACTTT.

This chain uses TRBV5-8 with TRBJ2-5, with TRBD2 identical over 12 bases. The length of the CDR3 is 14 residues. Germline CDR1 is SGHTS and CDR2 is YDEGEE. The V gene end was trimmed by 2 bases and the J gene end by 9 bases; junction bases not matched to a gene: 5. This CDR3 is CASSFNLAGGAQYF. CDR3 DNA sequence: TGTGCCAGCAGCTTTAACCTAGCGGGGGGGGCCCAGTACTTC.

V is TRBV25-1 and J is TRBJ2-5; 7 bases are shared with TRBD1. Trimming took 0 bases from V and 2 from J; bases not matched to a gene: 3. CDR1 is MGHDK, CDR2 SYGVNS, per germline. The CDR3 is 15 amino acids. CDR3 nucleotide sequence: TGTGCCAGCAGTGAATATAAGGGGGCACAAGAGACCCAGTACTTC. Encoded protein: CASSEYKGAQETQYF.

The rearrangement uses TRBV24-1 and TRBJ1-5; tentatively, D is TRBD1 (5 bases). Trimming left V 5 bases short and J 1 base short, with 8 bases between. Germline loops: CDR1 KGHDR, CDR2 SFDVKD. This CDR3 spans 14 amino acids. CDR3 nucleotide sequence: TGTGCCACCAGTGGAGCAGGGAGCAATCAGCCCCAGCATTTT. It is translated as CATSGAGSNQPQHF.

The chain employs TRBV5-6 and TRBJ2-5; 11 nucleotides line up with TRBD2. The J segment lost 5 bases and the V segment lost 4 bases, leaving 10 bases of the junction unmatched. The germline V gene has CDR1 SGHDT and CDR2 YYEEEE. This CDR3 spans 16 amino acids. CDR3 bases: TGTGCCAGCAGCCTGAATAGCGGGAGGGCCATGGAGACCCAGTACTTC. Protein sequence: CASSLNSGRAMETQYF.

This chain connects TRBV5-5 to TRBJ2-7; possibly TRBD1 for D (6 bases). The V end lost 4 bases, the J end lost 3 bases, and 17 bases lay between the germline ends. This CDR3 comprises 15 residues. From germline, CDR1 is SGHKS and CDR2 YYEKEE (reference sequence). DNA of the CDR3: TGTGCCAGCAGCCTGTTACTCAGGGGCCTCTACGAGCAGTACTTC. Translated: CASSLLLRGLYEQYF. The variable domain in full, completed from reference TRBV5-5 and TRBJ2-7, reads DAGVTQSPTHLIKTRGQQVTLRCSPISGHKSVSWYQQVLGQGPQFIFQYYEKEERGRGNFPDRFSARQFPNYSSELNVNALLLGDSALYLCASSLLLRGLYEQYFGPGTRLTVT.

J is TRBJ1-1 and V is TRBV7-2, with 8 bases matching TRBD1. CDR3 length equals 16 residues. CDR1 is SGHTA, CDR2 FQGNSA, per germline. J gave up 0 bases and V 5 bases, and 8 bases lay outside the gene matches. The CDR3 protein is CASSPRTGNVNTEAFF. CDR3 in DNA: TGTGCCAGCAGCCCCCGGACAGGGAACGTGAACACTGAAGCTTTCTTT.

This chain uses TRBV6-5 with TRBJ1-2; possibly TRBD1 for D (6 bases). Germline V CDR1 and CDR2: MNHEY, SVGAGI. This CDR3 region has 15 residues. The V gene lost 0 bases and the J gene lost 4 bases, with 12 bases spanning the gap. In nucleotides, the CDR3 is TGTGCCAGCAGTTACTCTACTCGGGGGGCCTATGGCTACACCTTC. It encodes CASSYSTRGAYGYTF.